This TCR beta chain was obtained from a study of T cell repertoires in aging, cancer and after chemotherapy. Rearranged V-D-J TRB sequences were amplified with a mixed TRB-A/B primer pool. MiXCR was run by TCRdb on the multiplex PCR reads, yielding one entry per CDR3 protein. The table shows about 11,000 distinct CDR3 sequences, with about 32% occurring only once. V lost 2 bases and J lost 0, with 5 bases in between. The CDR3 runs 13 residues. Germline V gene sequence: CDR1 MNHEY, CDR2 SVGAGI. The template was genomic DNA from peripheral blood, not RNA. This clonotype is categorized as medium-sized. The sample was blood. This clonotype originated in a human donor in good health. The V and J genes are TRBV6-5 and TRBJ2-7, with D uncertain. CDR3 in DNA: TGTGCCAGCAGTTACGCAGACTCCTACGAGCAGTACTTC. It specifies CASSYADSYEQYF.